This T cell receptor (beta chain) was found in a study of blood T cell repertoires in COVID-19. Overall study context: Samples representing acute and convalescent COVID-19 were sourced from the United States, Italy and Spain. Sample material is recorded as cDNA or gDNA derived from T cells, B-cell-depleted T cells, or PBMCs.

Authors' analysis steps: Using reference gene primer amplification, nucleated cell counts were estimated. Profiled with immunoSEQ multiplex PCR; TCRdb holds only in-frame clones, not every one. That table is the source of V, J and clone size, and D and trimming were worked out from the DNA. This repertoire shows 80,000 or so clones, 86% found once; its top ten account for roughly 1.9%. This clone occurred a few times. This CDR3 has 16 residues. Unmatched junction bases numbered 6, after V lost 2 bases and J lost 7 bases. Germline lookup yields CDR1 MNHEY and CDR2 SVGAGI. The chain links TRBV6-5 to TRBJ1-6; TRBD1 aligns across 9 bases. Sequencing was done on a sample of peripheral blood. The receptor comes from an older woman with acute or convalescent COVID-19. The CDR3 DNA reads as TGTGCCAGCAGTTACACGCCACAGGGGGCCAATTCACCCCTCCACTTT. It is translated as CASSYTPQGANSPLHF.